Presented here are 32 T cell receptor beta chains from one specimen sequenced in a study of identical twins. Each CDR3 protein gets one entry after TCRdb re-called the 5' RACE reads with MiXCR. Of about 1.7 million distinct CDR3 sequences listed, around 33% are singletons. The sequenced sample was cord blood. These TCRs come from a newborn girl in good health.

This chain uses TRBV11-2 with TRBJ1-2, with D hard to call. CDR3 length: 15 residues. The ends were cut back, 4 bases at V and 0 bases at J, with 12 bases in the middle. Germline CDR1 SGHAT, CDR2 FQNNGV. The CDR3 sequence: CASSSPGRANYGYTF. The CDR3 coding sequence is TGTGCCAGCAGCTCGCCTGGGAGGGCTAACTATGGCTACACCTTC.

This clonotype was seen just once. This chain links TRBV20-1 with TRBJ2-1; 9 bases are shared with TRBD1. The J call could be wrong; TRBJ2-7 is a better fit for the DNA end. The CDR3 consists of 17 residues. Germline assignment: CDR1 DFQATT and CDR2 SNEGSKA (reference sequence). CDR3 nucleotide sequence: TGCAGTGCGCGGATCACAGGGGGCTTGAGCTCCTACAATGAGCAGTACTTC. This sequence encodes CSARITGGLSSYNEQYF.

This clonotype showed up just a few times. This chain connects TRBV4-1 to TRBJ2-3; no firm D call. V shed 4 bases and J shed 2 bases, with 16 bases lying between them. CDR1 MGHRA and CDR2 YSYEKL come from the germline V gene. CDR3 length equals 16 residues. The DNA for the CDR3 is TGCGCCAGCAGCCGAGGACCCATAATGGTCACAGATACGCAGTATTTT. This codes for CASSRGPIMVTDTQYF.

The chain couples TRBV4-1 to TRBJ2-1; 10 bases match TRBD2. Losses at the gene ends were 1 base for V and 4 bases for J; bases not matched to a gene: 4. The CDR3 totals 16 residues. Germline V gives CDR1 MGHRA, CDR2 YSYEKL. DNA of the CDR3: TGCGCCAGCAGCCAAGTACTAGCGGGGAGATACAATGAGCAGTTCTTC. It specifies CASSQVLAGRYNEQFF.

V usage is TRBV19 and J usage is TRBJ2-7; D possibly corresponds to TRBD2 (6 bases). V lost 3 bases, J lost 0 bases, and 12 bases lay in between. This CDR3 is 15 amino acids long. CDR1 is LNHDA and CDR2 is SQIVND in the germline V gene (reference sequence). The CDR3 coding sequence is TGTGCCAGTAGTATGGCGGGAACAGGCTCCTACGAGCAGTACTTC. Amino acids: CASSMAGTGSYEQYF.

The CDR3 loop is CASRTHLRRPTDTQYF. The CDR3, as DNA: TGTGCCAGCAGAACCCACCTCCGCCGGCCCACAGATACGCAGTATTTT. The J gene is TRBJ2-3, the V gene TRBV27; no clear D. This CDR3 is 16 amino acids long. Germline CDR1 MNHEY, CDR2 SMNVEV (reference sequence). The ends were cut back, 6 bases at V and 2 bases at J, with 18 bases in the middle.

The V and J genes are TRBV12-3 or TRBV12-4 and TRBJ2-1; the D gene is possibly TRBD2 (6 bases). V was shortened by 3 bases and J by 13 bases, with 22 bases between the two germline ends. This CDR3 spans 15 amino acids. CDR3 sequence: CASSLEGRLSYEQFF. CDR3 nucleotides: TGTGCCAGCAGTTTGGAGGGGAGGCTCTCCTACGAACAGTTCTTC.

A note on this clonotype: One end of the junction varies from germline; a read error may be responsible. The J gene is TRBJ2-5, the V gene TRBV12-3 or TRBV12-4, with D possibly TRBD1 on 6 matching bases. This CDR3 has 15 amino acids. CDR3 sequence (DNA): TGTGCCAGCAGTAGCTCGGGACACCATCAAGGGACCCAGTACTTC. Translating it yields CASSSSGHHQGTQYF.

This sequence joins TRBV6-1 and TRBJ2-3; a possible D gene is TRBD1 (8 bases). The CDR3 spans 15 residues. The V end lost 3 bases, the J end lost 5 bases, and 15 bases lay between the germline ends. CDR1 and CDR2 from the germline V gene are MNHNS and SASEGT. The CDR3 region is CASSEATGEGDTQYF. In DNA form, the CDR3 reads TGTGCCAGCAGTGAGGCGACAGGGGAGGGAGATACGCAGTATTTT.

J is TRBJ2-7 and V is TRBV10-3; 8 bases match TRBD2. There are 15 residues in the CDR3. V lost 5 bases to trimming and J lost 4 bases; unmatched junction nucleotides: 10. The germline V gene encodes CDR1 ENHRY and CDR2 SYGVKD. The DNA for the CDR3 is TGTGCCATCAGTCCTCAAGCGGGAGATAGGTACGAGCAGTACTTC. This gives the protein CAISPQAGDRYEQYF.

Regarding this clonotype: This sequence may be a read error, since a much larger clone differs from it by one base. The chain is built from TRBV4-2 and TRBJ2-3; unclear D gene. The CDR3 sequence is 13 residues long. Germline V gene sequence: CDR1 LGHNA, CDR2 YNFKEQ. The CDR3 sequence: CAGSQVMTDTQYF. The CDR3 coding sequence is TGTGCCGGCAGCCAAGTCATGACAGATACGCAGTATTTT.

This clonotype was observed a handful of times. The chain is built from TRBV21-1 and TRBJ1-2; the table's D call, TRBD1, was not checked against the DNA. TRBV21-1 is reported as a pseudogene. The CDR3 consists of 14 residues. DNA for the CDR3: TGTGCCAGCAGCAAAGGTAGAGAGGGGGATGGCTACACCTTC. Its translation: CASSKGREGDGYTF.

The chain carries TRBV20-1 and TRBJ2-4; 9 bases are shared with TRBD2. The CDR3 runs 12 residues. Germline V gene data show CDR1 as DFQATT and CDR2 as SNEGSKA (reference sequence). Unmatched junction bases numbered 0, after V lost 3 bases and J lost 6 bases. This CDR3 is CSARTSGNIQYF. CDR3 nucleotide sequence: TGCAGTGCTAGGACTAGCGGAAACATTCAGTACTTC.

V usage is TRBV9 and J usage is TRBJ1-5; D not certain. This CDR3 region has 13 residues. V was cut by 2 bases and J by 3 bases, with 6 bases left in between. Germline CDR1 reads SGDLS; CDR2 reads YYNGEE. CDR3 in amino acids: CASSVYPNQPQHF. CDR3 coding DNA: TGTGCCAGCAGCGTTTACCCCAATCAGCCCCAGCATTTT. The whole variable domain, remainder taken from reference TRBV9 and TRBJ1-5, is DSGVTQTPKHLITATGQRVTLRCSPRSGDLSVYWYQQSLDQGLQFLIQYYNGEERAKGNILERFSAQQFPDLHSELNLSSLELGDSALYFCASSVYPNQPQHFGDGTRLSIL.

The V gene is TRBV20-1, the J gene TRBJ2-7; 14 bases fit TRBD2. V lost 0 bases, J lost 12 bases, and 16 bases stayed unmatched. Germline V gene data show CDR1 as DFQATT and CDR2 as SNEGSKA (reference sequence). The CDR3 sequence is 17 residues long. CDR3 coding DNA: TGCAGTGCTAGAGACTTTCAGGGACTAGCGGGAGTTAACATTCGGTACTTC. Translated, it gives CSARDFQGLAGVNIRYF.

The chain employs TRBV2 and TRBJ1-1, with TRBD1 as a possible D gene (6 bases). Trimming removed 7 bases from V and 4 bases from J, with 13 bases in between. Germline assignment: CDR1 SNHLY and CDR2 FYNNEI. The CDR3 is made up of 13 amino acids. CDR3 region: CASNKGGPTEAFF. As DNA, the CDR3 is TGTGCCAGCAATAAGGGGGGGCCCACTGAAGCTTTCTTT.

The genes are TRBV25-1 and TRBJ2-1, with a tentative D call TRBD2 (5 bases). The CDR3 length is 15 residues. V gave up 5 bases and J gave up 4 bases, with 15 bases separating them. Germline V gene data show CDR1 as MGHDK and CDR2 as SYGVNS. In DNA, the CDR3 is TGTGCCAGCAGTCTACTAGTGGGGATATACAATGAGCAGTTCTTC. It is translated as CASSLLVGIYNEQFF.

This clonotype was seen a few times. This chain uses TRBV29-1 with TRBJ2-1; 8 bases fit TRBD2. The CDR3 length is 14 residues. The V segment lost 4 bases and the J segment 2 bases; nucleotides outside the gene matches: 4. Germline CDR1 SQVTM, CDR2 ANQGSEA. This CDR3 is CSVGRGAAYNEQFF. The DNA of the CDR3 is TGCAGCGTTGGGCGGGGGGCGGCCTACAATGAGCAGTTCTTC.

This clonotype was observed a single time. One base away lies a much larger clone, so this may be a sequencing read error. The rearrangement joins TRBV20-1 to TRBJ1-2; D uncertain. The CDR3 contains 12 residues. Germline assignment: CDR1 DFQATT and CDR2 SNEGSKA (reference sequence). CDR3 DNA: TGCAGTACTAGAGATTGGCCGGATGGCTACACCTTC. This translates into CSTRDWPDGYTF.

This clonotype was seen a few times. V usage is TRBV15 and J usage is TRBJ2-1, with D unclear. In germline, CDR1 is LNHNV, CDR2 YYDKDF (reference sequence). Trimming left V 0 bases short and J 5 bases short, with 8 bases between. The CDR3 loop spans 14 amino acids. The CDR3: CATSRDLGHNEQFF. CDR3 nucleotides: TGTGCCACCAGCAGAGATTTAGGGCACAATGAGCAGTTCTTC.

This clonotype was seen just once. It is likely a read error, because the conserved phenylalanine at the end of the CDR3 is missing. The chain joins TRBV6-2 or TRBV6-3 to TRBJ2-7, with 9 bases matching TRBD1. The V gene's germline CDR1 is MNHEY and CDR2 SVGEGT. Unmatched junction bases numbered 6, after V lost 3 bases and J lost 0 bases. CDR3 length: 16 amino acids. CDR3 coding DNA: TGTGCCAGCAGTTATACGACAGGGGGTCGCTCCTACGAGCAGTACTTG. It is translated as CASSYTTGGRSYEQYL.

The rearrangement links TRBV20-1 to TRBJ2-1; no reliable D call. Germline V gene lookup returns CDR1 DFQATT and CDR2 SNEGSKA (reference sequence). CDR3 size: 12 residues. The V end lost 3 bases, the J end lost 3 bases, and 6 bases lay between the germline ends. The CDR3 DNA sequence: TGCAGTGCTAGCGGTTACTACAATGAGCAGTTCTTC. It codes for CSASGYYNEQFF.

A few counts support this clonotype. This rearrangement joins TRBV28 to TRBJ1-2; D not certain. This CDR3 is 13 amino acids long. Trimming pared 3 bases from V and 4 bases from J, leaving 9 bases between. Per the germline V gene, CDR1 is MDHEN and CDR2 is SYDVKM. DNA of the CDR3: TGTGCCAGCAGTTTGGCCACCGCCTATGGCTACACCTTC. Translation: CASSLATAYGYTF.

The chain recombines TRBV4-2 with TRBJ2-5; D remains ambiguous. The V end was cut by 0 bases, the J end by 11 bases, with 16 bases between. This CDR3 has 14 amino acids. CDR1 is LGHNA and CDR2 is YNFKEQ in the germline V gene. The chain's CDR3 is CASSQDQRLRWQYF. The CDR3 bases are TGTGCCAGCAGCCAAGATCAGCGTTTACGGTGGCAGTACTTC.

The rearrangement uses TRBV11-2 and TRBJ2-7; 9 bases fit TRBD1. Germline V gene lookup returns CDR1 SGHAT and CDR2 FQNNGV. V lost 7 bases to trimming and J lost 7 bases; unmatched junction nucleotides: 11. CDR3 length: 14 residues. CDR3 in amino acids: CASTLGQGRNEQYF. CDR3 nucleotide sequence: TGTGCCAGCACCCTCGGACAGGGGCGGAATGAGCAGTACTTC.

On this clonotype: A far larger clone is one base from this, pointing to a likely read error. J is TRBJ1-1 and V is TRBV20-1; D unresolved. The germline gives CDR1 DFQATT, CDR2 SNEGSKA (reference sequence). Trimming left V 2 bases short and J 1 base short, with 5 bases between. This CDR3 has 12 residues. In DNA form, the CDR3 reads TGCAGTGCTAGACAGGAGAACACTGAAGCTTTCTTT. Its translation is CSARQENTEAFF.

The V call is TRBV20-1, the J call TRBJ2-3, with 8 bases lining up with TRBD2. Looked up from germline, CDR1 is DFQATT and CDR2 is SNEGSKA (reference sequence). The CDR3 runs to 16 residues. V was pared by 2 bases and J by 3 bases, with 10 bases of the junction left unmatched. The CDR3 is CSARRSQRGQTDTQYF. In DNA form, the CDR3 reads TGCAGTGCTAGACGGTCCCAGCGGGGGCAGACAGATACGCAGTATTTT.

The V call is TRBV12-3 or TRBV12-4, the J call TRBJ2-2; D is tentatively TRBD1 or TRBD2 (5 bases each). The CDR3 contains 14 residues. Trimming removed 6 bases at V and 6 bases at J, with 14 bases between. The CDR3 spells CASSRTRGAGELFF. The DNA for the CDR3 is TGTGCCAGCAGCCGAACACGAGGGGCCGGGGAGCTGTTTTTT.

CDR3 region: CASSLVAGPYNSPLHF. The DNA of the CDR3 is TGTGCCAGCAGCTTAGTGGCGGGGCCCTATAATTCACCCCTCCACTTT. The gene calls are TRBV7-2 and TRBJ1-6; perhaps TRBD1 as D (5 bases). Trimming stripped 1 base from V and 2 bases from J, with 9 bases between. Per germline, CDR1 SGHTA and CDR2 FQGNSA. This CDR3 is 16 amino acids long.

CDR3 amino acids: CATSDFGRALQYF. The CDR3 DNA reads TGTGCCACCAGTGATTTTGGGAGGGCTTTGCAGTACTTC. The chain carries TRBV24-1 and TRBJ2-5; 7 bases fit TRBD2. Trimming removed 1 base from V and 11 bases from J; junction bases left unmatched: 6. CDR1 is KGHDR and CDR2 is SFDVKD in the germline V gene. CDR3 length equals 13 residues.

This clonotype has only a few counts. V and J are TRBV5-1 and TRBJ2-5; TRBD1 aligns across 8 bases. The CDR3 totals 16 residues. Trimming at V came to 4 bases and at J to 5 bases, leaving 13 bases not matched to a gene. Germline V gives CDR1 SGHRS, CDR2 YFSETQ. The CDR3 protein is CASSLRNGQGGETQYF. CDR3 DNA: TGCGCCAGCAGCCTAAGAAACGGACAGGGAGGCGAGACCCAGTACTTC.

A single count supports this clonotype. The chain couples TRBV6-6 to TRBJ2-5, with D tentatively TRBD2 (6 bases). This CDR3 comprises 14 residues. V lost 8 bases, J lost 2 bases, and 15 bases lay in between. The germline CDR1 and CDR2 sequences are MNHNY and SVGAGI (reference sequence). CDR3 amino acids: CASGRPGDQETQYF. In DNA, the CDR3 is TGTGCCAGCGGTCGCCCGGGGGATCAAGAGACCCAGTACTTC.